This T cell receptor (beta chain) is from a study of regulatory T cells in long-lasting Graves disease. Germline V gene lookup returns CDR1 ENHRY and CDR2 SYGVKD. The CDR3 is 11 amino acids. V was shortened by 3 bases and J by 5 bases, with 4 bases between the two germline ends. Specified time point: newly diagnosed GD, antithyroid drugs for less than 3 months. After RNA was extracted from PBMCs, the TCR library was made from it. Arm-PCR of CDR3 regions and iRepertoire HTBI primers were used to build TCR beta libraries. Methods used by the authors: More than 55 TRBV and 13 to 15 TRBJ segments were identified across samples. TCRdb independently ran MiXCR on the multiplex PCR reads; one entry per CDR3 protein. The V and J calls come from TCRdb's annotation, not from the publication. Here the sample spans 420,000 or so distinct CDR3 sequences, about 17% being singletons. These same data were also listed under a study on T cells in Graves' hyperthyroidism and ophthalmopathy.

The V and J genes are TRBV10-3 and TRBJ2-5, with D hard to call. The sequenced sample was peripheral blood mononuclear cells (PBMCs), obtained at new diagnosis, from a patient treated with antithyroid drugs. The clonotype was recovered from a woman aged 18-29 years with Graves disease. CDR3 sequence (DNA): TGTGCCATCAGTGATAGTGAGACCCAGTACTTC. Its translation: CAISDSETQYF.